This TCR beta chain was identified during a study of blood T cells in healthy people across ages. This clonotype was found a few times. Antigen: not known. General study results and limits: Diversity was higher, and naive CD4+ cells more numerous, in long-lived donors than in aged donors. The study could not conclusively compare naive and antigen-experienced cells, given its unsorted PBMCs.

Samples each yielded at least 5 micrograms of total RNA. There are 18 residues in the CDR3. V trimming: 3 bases; J trimming: 0 bases; junction bases outside the gene matches: 8. CDR1 and CDR2 from the germline V gene are MNHEY and SMNVEV (reference sequence). Then a second PCR, running about 6 to 12 cycles, was carried out with a sample-barcoded 5' primer and a J-beta primer mix. The template-switch adaptor, which had 12 random nucleotides, put a tag on each cDNA molecule. TCRdb ran MiXCR on the 5' RACE reads and lists one entry per CDR3 protein. The sample records fewer than 900,000 distinct CDR3 sequences, roughly 49% being singletons.

The specimen sequenced was blood. The receptor was derived from a woman aged 55 to 70 in good health. The chain has TRBV27 and TRBJ2-7; TRBD2 aligns across 13 bases. The CDR3 sequence: CASSLRLAGGPSSYEQYF. The CDR3 DNA reads TGTGCCAGCAGTTTGCGACTAGCGGGAGGCCCGAGCTCCTACGAGCAGTACTTC.